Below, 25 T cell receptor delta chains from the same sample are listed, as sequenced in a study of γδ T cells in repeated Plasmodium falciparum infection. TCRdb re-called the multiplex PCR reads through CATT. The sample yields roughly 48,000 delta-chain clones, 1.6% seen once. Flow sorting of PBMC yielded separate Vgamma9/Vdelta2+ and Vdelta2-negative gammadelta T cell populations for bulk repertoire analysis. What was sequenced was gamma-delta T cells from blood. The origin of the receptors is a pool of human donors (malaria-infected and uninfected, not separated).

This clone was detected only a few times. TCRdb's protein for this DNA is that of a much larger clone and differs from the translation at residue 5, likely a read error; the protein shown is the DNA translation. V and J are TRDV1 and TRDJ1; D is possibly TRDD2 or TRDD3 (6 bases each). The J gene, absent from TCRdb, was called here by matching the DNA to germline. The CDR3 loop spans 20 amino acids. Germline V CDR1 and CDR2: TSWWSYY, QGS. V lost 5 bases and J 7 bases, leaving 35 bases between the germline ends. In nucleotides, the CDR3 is TGTGCTCTTGGGCCACAAGGCGGTCCTACGGCTCTGGGGATCCCCCCTAAACTCATCTTT. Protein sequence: CALGPQGGPTALGIPPKLIF.

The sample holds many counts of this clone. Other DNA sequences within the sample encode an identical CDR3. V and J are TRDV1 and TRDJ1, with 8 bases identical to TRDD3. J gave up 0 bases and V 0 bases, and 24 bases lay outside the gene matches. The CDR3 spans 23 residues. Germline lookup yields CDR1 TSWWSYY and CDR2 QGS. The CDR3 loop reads CALGELEPEPWGYQSFYTDKLIF. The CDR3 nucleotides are TGTGCTCTTGGGGAACTAGAACCAGAACCCTGGGGATACCAATCCTTTTACACCGATAAACTCATCTTT.

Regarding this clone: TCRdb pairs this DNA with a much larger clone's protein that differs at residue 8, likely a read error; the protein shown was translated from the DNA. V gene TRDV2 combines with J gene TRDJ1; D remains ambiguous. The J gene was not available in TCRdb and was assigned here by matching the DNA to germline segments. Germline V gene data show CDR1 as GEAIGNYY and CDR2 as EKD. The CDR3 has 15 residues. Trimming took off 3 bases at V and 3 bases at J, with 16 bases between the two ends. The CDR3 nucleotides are TGTGCCTGTGACTCGCCATACCGGAGGGCCGATAAACTCATCTTT. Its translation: CACDSPYRRADKLIF.

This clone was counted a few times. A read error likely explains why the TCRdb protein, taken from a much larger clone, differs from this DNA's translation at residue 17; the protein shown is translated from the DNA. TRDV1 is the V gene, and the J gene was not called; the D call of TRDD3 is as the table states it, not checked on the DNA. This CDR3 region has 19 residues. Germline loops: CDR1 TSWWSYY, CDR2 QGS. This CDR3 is CALEPSLGGTSWDTRQVFF. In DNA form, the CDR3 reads TGTGCTCTCGAACCTTCACTCGGGGGGACATCCTGGGACACCCGACAGGTGTTTTTC.

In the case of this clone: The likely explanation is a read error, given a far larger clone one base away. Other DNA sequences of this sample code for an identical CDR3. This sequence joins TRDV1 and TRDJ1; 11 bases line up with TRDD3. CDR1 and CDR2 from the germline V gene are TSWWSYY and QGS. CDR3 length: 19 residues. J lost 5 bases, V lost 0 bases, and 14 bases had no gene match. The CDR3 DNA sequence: TGTGCTCTTGGGGAACTGGTCCGAATCCTGGGGGATACCGGGGATAAACTCATCTTT. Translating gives CALGELVRILGDTGDKLIF.

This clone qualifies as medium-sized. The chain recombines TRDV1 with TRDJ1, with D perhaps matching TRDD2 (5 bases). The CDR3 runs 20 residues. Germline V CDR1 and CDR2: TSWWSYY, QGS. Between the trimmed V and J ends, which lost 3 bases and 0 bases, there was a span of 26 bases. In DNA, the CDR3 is TGTGCTCTTGGGGACTGTCTTCCCGACCGGACTAACTCGTACACCGATAAACTCATCTTT. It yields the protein CALGDCLPDRTNSYTDKLIF.

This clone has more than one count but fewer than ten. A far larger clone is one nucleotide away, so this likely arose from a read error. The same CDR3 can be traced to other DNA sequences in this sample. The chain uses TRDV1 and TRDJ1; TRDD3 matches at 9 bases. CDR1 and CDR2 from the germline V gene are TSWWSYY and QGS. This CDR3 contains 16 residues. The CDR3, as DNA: TGTGCCCTTGGGGAACTAGGGGGGATACACACCGATAAACTCATCTTT. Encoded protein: CALGELGGIHTDKLIF.

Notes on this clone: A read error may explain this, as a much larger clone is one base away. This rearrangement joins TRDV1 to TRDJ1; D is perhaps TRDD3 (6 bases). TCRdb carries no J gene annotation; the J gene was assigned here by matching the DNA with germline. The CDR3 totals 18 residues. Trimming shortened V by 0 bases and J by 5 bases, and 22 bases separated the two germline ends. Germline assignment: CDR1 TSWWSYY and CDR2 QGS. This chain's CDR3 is CALGELVSLTGGRDKLIF. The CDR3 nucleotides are TGTGCTCTTGGGGAACTAGTTTCCCTCACCGGGGGAAGAGATAAACTCATCTTT.

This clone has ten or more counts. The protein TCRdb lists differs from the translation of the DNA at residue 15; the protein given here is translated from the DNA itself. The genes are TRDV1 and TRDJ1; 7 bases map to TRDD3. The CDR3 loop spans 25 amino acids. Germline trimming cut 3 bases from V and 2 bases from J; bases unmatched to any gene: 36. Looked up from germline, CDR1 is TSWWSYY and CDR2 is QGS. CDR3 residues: CALGDGSAWANRLGYTQGYTDKLIF. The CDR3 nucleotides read TGTGCTCTTGGGGACGGGTCGGCGTGGGCGAACCGACTGGGGTATACGCAGGGATATACCGATAAACTCATCTTT.

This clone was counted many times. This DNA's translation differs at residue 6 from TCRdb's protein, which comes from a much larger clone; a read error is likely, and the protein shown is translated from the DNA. The CDR3 nucleotides read TGTGCCTGTGACACCGCGGGCTTACTGGGGGAAGACACCGATAAACTCATCTTT. Translating it yields CACDTAGLLGEDTDKLIF. The J gene is TRDJ1, the V gene TRDV2; 9 bases align to TRDD3. The J gene, not given by TCRdb, was assigned here from a germline match of the nucleotide sequence. After removal of 0 bases from V and 0 bases from J, the junction contained 10 bases not matched to a gene. The CDR3 is 18 residues long. The V gene's germline CDR1 is GEAIGNYY and CDR2 EKD.

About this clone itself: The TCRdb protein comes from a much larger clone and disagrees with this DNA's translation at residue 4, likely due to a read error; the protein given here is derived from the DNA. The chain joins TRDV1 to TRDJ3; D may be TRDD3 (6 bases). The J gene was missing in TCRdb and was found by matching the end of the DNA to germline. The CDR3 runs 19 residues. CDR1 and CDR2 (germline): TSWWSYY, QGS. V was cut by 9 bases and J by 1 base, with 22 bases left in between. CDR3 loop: CALGPSLGGTSWDTRQMFF. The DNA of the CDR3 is TGTGCTCTCGGACCTTCACTCGGGGGGACATCCTGGGACACCCGACAGATGTTTTTC.

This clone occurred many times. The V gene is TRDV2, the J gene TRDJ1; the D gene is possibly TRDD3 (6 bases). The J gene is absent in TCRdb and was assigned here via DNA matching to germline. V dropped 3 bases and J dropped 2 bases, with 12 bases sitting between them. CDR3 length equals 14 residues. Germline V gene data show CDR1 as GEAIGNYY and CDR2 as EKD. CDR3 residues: CACDRLGITDKLIF. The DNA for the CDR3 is TGTGCCTGTGACCGTCTGGGGATTACCGATAAACTCATCTTT.

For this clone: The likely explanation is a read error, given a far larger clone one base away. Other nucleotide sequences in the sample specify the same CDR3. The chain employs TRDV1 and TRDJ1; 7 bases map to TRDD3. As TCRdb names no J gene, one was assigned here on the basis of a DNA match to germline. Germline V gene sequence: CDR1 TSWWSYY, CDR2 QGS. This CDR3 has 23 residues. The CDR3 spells CALGSHPPPLGLGICEHTDKLIF. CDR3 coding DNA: TGTGCCCTTGGGTCACATCCTCCCCCCCTGGGCTTGGGGATATGCGAACACACCGATAAACTCATCTTT.

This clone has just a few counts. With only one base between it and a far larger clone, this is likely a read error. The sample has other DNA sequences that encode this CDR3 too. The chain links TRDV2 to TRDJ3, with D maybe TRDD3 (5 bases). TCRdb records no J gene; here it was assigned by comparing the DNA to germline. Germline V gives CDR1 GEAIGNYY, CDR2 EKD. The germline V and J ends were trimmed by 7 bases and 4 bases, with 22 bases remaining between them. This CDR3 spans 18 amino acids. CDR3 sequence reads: CACDVVTGTNWDTRQMFF. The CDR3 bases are TGTGCCTGCGACGTCGTTACTGGAACTAATTGGGACACCCGACAGATGTTTTTC.

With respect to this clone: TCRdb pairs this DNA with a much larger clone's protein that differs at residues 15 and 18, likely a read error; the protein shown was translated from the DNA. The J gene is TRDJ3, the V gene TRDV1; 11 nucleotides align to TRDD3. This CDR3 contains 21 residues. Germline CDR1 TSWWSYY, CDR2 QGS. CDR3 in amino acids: CALGELPTGWGIRWGTRKMFF. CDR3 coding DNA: TGTGCTCTTGGGGAGCTACCTACAGGGTGGGGGATACGATGGGGCACCCGAAAGATGTTTTTC.

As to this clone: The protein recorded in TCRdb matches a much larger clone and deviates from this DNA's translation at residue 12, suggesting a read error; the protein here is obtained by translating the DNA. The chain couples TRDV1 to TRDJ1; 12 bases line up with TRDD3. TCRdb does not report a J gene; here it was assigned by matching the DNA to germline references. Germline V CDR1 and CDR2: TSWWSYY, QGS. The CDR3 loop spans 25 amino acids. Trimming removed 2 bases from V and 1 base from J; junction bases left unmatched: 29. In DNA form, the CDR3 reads TGTGCTCTTGGGGAAAAGGCCTTCCTACACCTTCTGTACTGGGGGATACTCGCACGCACCGATAAACTCATCTTT. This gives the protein CALGEKAFLHLLYWGILARTDKLIF.

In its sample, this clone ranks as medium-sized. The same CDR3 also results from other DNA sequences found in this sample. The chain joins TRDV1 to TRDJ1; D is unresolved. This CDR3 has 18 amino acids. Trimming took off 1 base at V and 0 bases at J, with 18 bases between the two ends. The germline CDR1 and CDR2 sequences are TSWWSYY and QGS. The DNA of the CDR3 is TGTGCTCTTGGGGAACGAGGAAGGCGAGCGCTTTACACCGATAAACTCATCTTT. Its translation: CALGERGRRALYTDKLIF.

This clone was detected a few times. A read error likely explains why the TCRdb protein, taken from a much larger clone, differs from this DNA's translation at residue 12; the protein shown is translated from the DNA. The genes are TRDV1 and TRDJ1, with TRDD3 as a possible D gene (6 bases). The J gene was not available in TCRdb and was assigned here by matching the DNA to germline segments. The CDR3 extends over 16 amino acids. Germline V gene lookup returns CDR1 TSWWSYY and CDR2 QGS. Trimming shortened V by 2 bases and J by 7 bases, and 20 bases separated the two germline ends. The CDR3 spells CALGEKYWAHGRKLIF. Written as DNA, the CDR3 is TGTGCTCTTGGGGAAAAGTACTGGGCTCATGGGCGTAAACTCATCTTT.

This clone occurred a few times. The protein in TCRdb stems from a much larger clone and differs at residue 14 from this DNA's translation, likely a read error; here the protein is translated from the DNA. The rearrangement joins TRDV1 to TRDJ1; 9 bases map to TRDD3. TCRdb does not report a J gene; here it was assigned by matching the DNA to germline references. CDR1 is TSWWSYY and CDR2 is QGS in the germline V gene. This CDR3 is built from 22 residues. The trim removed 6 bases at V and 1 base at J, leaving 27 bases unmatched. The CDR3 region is CALGCRSYFKHWGTPATDKLIF. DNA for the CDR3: TGTGCTCTTGGATGCCGTTCCTACTTTAAACACTGGGGGACTCCGGCCACCGATAAACTCATCTTT.

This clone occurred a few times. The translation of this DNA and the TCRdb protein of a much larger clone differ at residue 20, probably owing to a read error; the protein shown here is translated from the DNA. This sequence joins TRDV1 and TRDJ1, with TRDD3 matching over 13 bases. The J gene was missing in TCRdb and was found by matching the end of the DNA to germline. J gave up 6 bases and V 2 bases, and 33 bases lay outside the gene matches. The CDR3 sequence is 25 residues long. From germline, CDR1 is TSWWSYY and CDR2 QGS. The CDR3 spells CALGESHLPTRTGGYDFPPAYKLIF. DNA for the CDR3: TGTGCTCTTGGGGAATCTCACCTTCCTACCCGTACTGGGGGATACGACTTCCCCCCGGCCTATAAACTCATCTTT.

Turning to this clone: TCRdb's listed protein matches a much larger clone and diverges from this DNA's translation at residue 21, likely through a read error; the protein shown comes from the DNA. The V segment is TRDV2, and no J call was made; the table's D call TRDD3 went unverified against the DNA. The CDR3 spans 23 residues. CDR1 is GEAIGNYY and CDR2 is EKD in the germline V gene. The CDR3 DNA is TGTGCCTGTGGCAAACACTTCCTAATGAGGGGGATACGCTCCCGGGGTTGCACCGATAAACGCATCTTT. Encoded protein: CACGKHFLMRGIRSRGCTDKRIF.

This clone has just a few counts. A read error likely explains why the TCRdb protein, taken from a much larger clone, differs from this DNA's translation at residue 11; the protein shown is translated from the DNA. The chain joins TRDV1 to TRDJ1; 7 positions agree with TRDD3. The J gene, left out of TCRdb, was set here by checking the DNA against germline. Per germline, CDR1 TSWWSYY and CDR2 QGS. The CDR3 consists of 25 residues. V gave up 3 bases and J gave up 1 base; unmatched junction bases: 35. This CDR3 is CALGDRGVWSLPLGQGVPRTDKLIF. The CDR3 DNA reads TGTGCTCTTGGGGACAGAGGAGTTTGGTCCCTCCCACTGGGGCAAGGGGTTCCACGCACCGATAAACTCATCTTT.

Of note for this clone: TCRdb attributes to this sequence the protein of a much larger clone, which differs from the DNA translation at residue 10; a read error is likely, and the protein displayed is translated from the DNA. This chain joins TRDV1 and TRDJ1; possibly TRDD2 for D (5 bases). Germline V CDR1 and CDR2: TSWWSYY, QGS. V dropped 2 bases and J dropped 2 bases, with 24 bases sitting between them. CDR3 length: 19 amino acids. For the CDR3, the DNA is TGTGCTCTTGGGGAATCGGGGCCCCCGGCCGTCCTTCAAACCGATAAACTCATCTTT. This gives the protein CALGESGPPAVLQTDKLIF.

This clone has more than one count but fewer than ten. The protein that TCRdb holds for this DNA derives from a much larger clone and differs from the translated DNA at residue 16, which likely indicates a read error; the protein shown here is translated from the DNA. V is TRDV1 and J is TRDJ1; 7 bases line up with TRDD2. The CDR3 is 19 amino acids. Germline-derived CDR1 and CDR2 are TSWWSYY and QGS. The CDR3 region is CALGTSIPTVWEYTDELIF. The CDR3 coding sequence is TGTGCTCTTGGGACCTCTATTCCTACAGTGTGGGAGTACACCGATGAACTCATCTTT.

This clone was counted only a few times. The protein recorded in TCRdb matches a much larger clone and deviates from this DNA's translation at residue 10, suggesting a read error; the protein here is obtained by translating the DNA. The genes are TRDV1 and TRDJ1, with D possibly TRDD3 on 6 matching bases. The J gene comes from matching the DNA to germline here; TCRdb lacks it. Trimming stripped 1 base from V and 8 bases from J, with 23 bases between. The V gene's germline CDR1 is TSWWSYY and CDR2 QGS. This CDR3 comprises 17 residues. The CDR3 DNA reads TGTGCTCTTGGGGAACCCCCTCATGACCGGGGGAAGGAAAAACTCATCTTT. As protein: CALGEPPHDRGKEKLIF.